The clone carrying this T cell receptor (beta chain) was detected ten times or more. What it binds is unknown. The record originates from a study of T cells in Graves' hyperthyroidism and ophthalmopathy. Amplification of TCR beta CDR3 regions was performed using RNA transcripts as template. The primer set for the first-round RT-PCR of the TCR CDR3 was HTBI. Via MiXCR, TCRdb re-called the multiplex PCR reads, giving one row per CDR3 protein. The sample gives fewer than 450,000 distinct CDR3 sequences, over 13% of which show up once; around 27% is in the top ten. Diagnosing involved the use of clinical symptoms, serum thyroxine and TRAb, thyroid ultrasound and orbital computed tomography. The PBMCs had their origin in around 10 ml of fresh peripheral blood. CDR1 is KGHSH, CDR2 LQKENI, per germline. The V gene lost 2 bases and the J gene lost 4 bases, with 12 bases spanning the gap. This CDR3 has 14 residues.

Broader study findings: Peripheral blood also featured most of the thyroid clonotypes expanded above 0.001.

This clonotype was obtained from a man aged 50 to 59 with Graves' ophthalmopathy. Input material: blood. The J gene is TRBJ2-7, the V gene TRBV18; D is unclear. CDR3 nucleotides: TGTGCCAGCTCACCATTTAAAGATTCTTACGAGCAGTACTTC. It encodes CASSPFKDSYEQYF.